This TCR beta chain was retrieved from a study of cytomegalovirus exposure and HLA in healthy donors. CDR1 PRHDT and CDR2 FYEKMQ come from the germline V gene (reference sequence). The CDR3 length is 12 residues. The V and J ends lost 5 bases and 8 bases respectively, with 12 bases between them. Those who donated were healthy bone marrow donors. Study-wide points: Researchers reported in a later analysis that a missense DCLRE1C variant was tied to TCR beta V- and J-gene trimming. Reported findings show TCR beta sequences accurately forecast HLA-A and HLA-B alleles in most subjects.

The PCR was carried out with 60 Vbeta primers and 13 Jbeta primers. Sequenced by immunoSEQ multiplex PCR; TCRdb stores in-frame clones only, minus some. Seen here are approximately 130,000 clones, around 74% observed once, and the top ten hold around 2.9%. This clone was counted between two and nine times. Antigen: not known. The sample was PBMCs. The origin of this receptor is a man younger than 40 in good health and CMV-seronegative. The V and J genes are TRBV13 and TRBJ1-2, with D possibly being TRBD1 (6 bases). Here the CDR3 DNA reads TGTGCCAGCAGCGGAACAGGGTTCGGCTACACCTTC. Protein sequence: CASSGTGFGYTF.